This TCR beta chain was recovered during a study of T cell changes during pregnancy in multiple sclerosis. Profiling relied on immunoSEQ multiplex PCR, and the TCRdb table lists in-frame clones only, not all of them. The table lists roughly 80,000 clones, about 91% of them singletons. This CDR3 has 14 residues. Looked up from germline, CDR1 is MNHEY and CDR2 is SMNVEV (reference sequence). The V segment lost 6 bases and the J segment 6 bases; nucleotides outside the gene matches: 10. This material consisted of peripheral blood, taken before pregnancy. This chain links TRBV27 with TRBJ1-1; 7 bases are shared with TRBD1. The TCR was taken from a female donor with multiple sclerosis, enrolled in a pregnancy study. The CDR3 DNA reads TGTGCCAGCAGATCTACGACAGGGTACCCTGAAGCTTTCTTT. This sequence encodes CASRSTTGYPEAFF.